Listed below are T cell receptor beta chains from one sample, sequenced in a study of technical replicates of blood from a few donors. Only in-frame clones appear in the TCRdb table, and some are missing; sequencing was by immunoSEQ multiplex PCR. This table holds under 90,000 clones, 98% found once. The sequenced sample was T cells isolated from PBMCs. The source of these receptors is a human donor in good health. Each CDR3 is given with its conserved first and last residue. D genes are given only for firm matches. Where a row states a size, it is once, few, many or the class of an expanded clone; other rows omit it.

j_call d_call clone_size v_call cdr3_aa cdr3_nt
TRBJ2-5 TRBD1 . TRBV19 CASSIIGTDKETQYF TGTGCCAGTAGTATTATCGGGACAGATAAAGAGACCCAGTACTTC
TRBJ2-7 TRBD1 . TRBV7-9 CATERDSTRQQYF TGTGCCACCGAACGGGACAGTACTCGCCAACAGTACTTC
TRBJ2-7 TRBD1 . TRBV5-4 CASSPPPGQGSVRGVYEQYF TGTGCCAGCAGCCCACCACCGGGACAGGGAAGTGTCCGGGGGGTCTACGAGCAGTACTTC
TRBJ2-3 TRBD1 . TRBV5-1 CASSSRGTGDTDTQYF TGCGCCAGCTCTTCGAGAGGGACAGGGGACACAGATACGCAGTATTTT
TRBJ1-2 . . TRBV11-2 CASSLETGPYGYTF TGTGCCAGCAGCCTCGAAACAGGGCCTTATGGCTACACCTTC
TRBJ1-1 . few TRBV27 CASSLGFEAFF TGTGCCAGCAGTTTAGGCTTTGAAGCTTTCTTT
TRBJ2-7 . . TRBV5-1 CASSLFAGESSYEQYF TGCGCCAGCAGCTTGTTTGCAGGCGAAAGCTCCTACGAGCAGTACTTC
TRBJ2-1 TRBD2 . TRBV28 CASSASGRAGQFF TGTGCCAGCAGCGCTAGCGGGAGGGCCGGGCAGTTCTTC
TRBJ2-5 . . TRBV30 CATQQGVVETQYF TGTGCCACCCAACAGGGAGTCGTGGAGACCCAGTACTTC
TRBJ2-3 TRBD2 . TRBV14 CASSQGSGRRTDTQYF TGTGCCAGCAGCCAAGGTTCCGGGAGGAGGACAGATACGCAGTATTTT
TRBJ1-2 . . TRBV7-9 CASSFLTAGYTF TGTGCCAGCAGCTTCCTGACAGCCGGCTACACCTTC
TRBJ2-7 . once TRBV6-5 CASSWRAAYEQYF TGTGCCAGCAGTTGGAGGGCGGCCTACGAGCAGTACTTC
TRBJ1-3 TRBD1 . TRBV5-6 CASLTGRVVGNTIYF TGTGCCAGCCTGACAGGGCGGGTTGTCGGAAACACCATATATTTT
TRBJ1-4 . . TRBV7-8 CASSLEWAGTTNEKLFF TGTGCCAGCAGCTTAGAGTGGGCCGGGACAACTAATGAAAAACTGTTTTTT
TRBJ2-3 TRBD2 . TRBV28 CASSFRSGRVQDTQYF TGTGCCAGCAGTTTTCGTAGCGGGAGAGTACAAGATACGCAGTATTTT
TRBJ2-1 TRBD2 . TRBV27 CASSLTGPGTSGTNEQFF TGTGCCAGCAGTTTGACAGGCCCCGGGACTAGCGGGACCAATGAGCAGTTCTTC
TRBJ1-1 . . TRBV5-1 CASGLRGSDTEAFF TGCGCCAGCGGACTGAGAGGGTCGGACACTGAAGCTTTCTTT
TRBJ1-5 TRBD1 . TRBV11-2 CASSLGQGVNNQPQHF TGTGCCAGCAGCTTAGGACAGGGGGTGAACAATCAGCCCCAGCATTTT
TRBJ2-7 . . TRBV28 CASGGLPGSYEQYF TGTGCCAGCGGCGGACTGCCCGGTTCCTACGAGCAGTACTTC
TRBJ2-7 . . TRBV6-5 CASSYSGSFFYEQYF TGTGCCAGCAGTTACTCCGGTTCGTTCTTCTACGAGCAGTACTTC
TRBJ2-2 TRBD1 . TRBV7-3 CASSPSRDRVGAGELFF TGTGCCAGCAGCCCGTCCCGGGACAGGGTAGGAGCCGGGGAGCTGTTTTTT
TRBJ2-7 . . TRBV9 CASSAPGSAYEQYF TGTGCCAGCAGCGCCCCAGGGTCTGCGTACGAGCAGTACTTC
TRBJ1-4 TRBD1 . TRBV27 CATRTGGAKLFF TGTGCCACCAGGACAGGGGGCGCGAAACTGTTTTTT
TRBJ2-7 . once TRBV28 CASSLGAYYEQYF TGTGCCAGCAGTTTGGGAGCTTACTACGAGCAGTACTTC
TRBJ2-7 TRBD1 once TRBV4-1 CASSQVRDSYYEQYF TGCGCCAGCAGCCAAGTGAGGGACAGCTATTACGAGCAGTACTTC